The 27 T cell receptor beta chains reported below all come from one sample, sequenced in a study of regulatory T cells in long-lasting Graves disease. In building TCR beta libraries, iRepertoire HTBI primers were used together with Arm-PCR of CDR3 regions. TCRdb passed the multiplex PCR reads through MiXCR, listing each CDR3 protein once. The data hold 550,000 to 700,000 distinct CDR3 sequences, with around 15% observed a single time. As for time point: newly diagnosed GD, antithyroid drugs for less than 3 months. PBMCs provided the RNA from which the TCR library was made. This same sample was also taken into another study, of T cells in Graves' hyperthyroidism and ophthalmopathy.

The sample in question was peripheral blood mononuclear cells (PBMCs), obtained at new diagnosis, from a patient treated with antithyroid drugs. The receptors originated from a man between 18 and 29 years old with Graves disease.

The V gene is TRBV5-6, the J gene TRBJ1-6; 8 bases line up with TRBD1. In germline, CDR1 is SGHDT, CDR2 YYEEEE. The V gene end was trimmed by 2 bases and the J gene end by 7 bases; junction bases not matched to a gene: 5. The CDR3 length is 15 residues. The CDR3 sequence: CASSFRDRNNSPLHF. Here the CDR3 DNA reads TGTGCCAGCAGCTTCCGGGACAGGAACAATTCACCCCTCCACTTT. The whole variable domain, remainder taken from reference TRBV5-6 and TRBJ1-6, is DAGVTQSPTHLIKTRGQQVTLRCSPKSGHDTVSWYQQALGQGPQFIFQYYEEEERQRGNFPDRFSGHQFPNYSSELNVNALLLGDSALYLCASSFRDRNNSPLHFGNGTRLTVT.

The chain joins TRBV5-4 to TRBJ2-1; TRBD1 matches 9 bases. CDR3 length: 17 amino acids. V trimming: 2 bases; J trimming: 8 bases; junction bases outside the gene matches: 14. Germline loops: CDR1 SGHNT, CDR2 YYREEE (reference sequence). The CDR3 bases are TGTGCCAGCAGCTTTGGAGCTGGGACAGGGAGTAGGGATGAGCAGTTCTTC. Amino acids: CASSFGAGTGSRDEQFF.

Details on this clonotype: A junction boundary mismatches the germline segment, possibly from a read error. This chain links TRBV4-1 with TRBJ2-7; D is unresolved. Looked up from germline, CDR1 is MGHRA and CDR2 is YSYEKL. This CDR3 has 13 amino acids. As DNA, the CDR3 is TGCGCCAGCAGCCAAAACTGGAACTACAAGCAGTACTTC. Translating gives CASSQNWNYKQYF.

This chain connects TRBV5-1 to TRBJ2-1; 9 bases align to TRBD2. Germline loops: CDR1 SGHRS, CDR2 YFSETQ. V trimming: 4 bases; J trimming: 5 bases; junction bases outside the gene matches: 4. The CDR3 runs 14 residues. CDR3 sequence reads: CASSDPSGNNEQFF. In nucleotides, the CDR3 is TGCGCCAGCAGCGATCCTAGCGGGAACAATGAGCAGTTCTTC.

This clonotype was seen ten or more times. This sequence joins TRBV20-1 and TRBJ2-1; D is possibly TRBD2 (5 bases). Germline V gives CDR1 DFQATT, CDR2 SNEGSKA (reference sequence). V gave up 6 bases and J gave up 10 bases, with 13 bases separating them. The CDR3 consists of 11 residues. The DNA for the CDR3 is TGCAGTGCATCGCCCGGGGAGGAGCAGTTCTTC. Its protein product is CSASPGEEQFF.

This clonotype was seen repeatedly, ten times or more. The chain recombines TRBV27 with TRBJ2-7; the match to TRBD2 covers 12 bases. CDR3 size: 15 residues. Germline CDR1 is MNHEY and CDR2 is SMNVEV (reference sequence). V gave up 7 bases and J gave up 6 bases; unmatched junction bases: 10. CDR3 sequence: CASTSSPGLAGEQYF. Here the CDR3 DNA reads TGTGCCAGCACCTCAAGTCCGGGACTAGCGGGCGAGCAGTACTTC.

The table lists this clonotype with many counts. The chain carries TRBV27 and TRBJ1-4; D unresolved. The germline CDR1 and CDR2 sequences are MNHEY and SMNVEV (reference sequence). The CDR3 spans 13 residues. The ends were cut back, 7 bases at V and 7 bases at J, with 13 bases in the middle. CDR3 coding DNA: TGTGCCAGCAAGATATCGGAGGGTGAAAAACTGTTTTTT. Encoded protein: CASKISEGEKLFF.

The J gene is TRBJ2-1, the V gene TRBV3-1, with D possibly matching TRBD1 (6 bases). The J call may not be correct, given that the DNA end is closer to TRBJ2-5. Germline-derived CDR1 and CDR2 are LGHDT and YNNKEL (reference sequence). CDR3 length: 13 amino acids. The CDR3 is CASSQGQAETQYF. CDR3 in DNA: TGTGCCAGCAGCCAAGGACAGGCGGAGACCCAGTACTTC.

The rearrangement links TRBV5-6 to TRBJ2-1, with 13 bases fitting TRBD2. The junction had 6 bases not matched to a gene; V was cut back by 3 bases and J by 15 bases. CDR1 is SGHDT and CDR2 is YYEEEE in the germline V gene. The CDR3 has 13 residues. CDR3: CASSSSGLAGVFF. CDR3 nucleotide sequence: TGTGCCAGCAGCTCCTCAGGACTAGCGGGAGTGTTCTTC.

This clonotype occurred many times. The chain carries TRBV10-3 and TRBJ2-7, with no clear D. The germline gives CDR1 ENHRY, CDR2 SYGVKD. Trimming left V 3 bases short and J 9 bases short, with 9 bases between. CDR3 size: 11 residues. In nucleotides, the CDR3 is TGTGCCATCAGTGAAACAGAGGCGCAGTACTTC. Translation: CAISETEAQYF.

This clonotype was seen only a few times. The chain employs TRBV18 and TRBJ2-6, with D possibly matching TRBD2 (5 bases). This CDR3 contains 15 residues. Germline loops: CDR1 KGHSH, CDR2 LQKENI. Trimming took off 6 bases at V and 4 bases at J, with 13 bases between the two ends. The CDR3 protein is CASSLAPAGANVLTF. CDR3 nucleotides: TGTGCCAGCTCCCTAGCACCCGCAGGGGCCAACGTCCTGACTTTC.

This clonotype was recorded at least ten times. The rearrangement uses TRBV19 and TRBJ1-2; tentative D call: TRBD1 (6 bases). V lost 9 bases and J 2 bases, leaving 13 bases between the germline ends. Germline CDR1 reads LNHDA; CDR2 reads SQIVND (reference sequence). This CDR3 has 13 residues. The CDR3 is CASSPQGNYGYTF. DNA of the CDR3: TGTGCCAGCAGCCCCCAGGGGAACTATGGCTACACCTTC.

This clonotype was seen repeatedly, ten times or more. The chain uses TRBV30 and TRBJ2-5, with 7 bases that match TRBD2. This CDR3 comprises 15 residues. Germline V CDR1 and CDR2: GTSNPN, SVGIG (reference sequence). The J segment lost 2 bases and the V segment lost 3 bases, leaving 9 bases of the junction unmatched. The CDR3 coding sequence is TGTGCCTGGAGCCTGTGGCGGCGGGAGCAAGAGACCCAGTACTTC. Its protein product is CAWSLWRREQETQYF.

This clonotype occurred many times. The rearrangement joins TRBV2 to TRBJ1-2; 7 bases are a match to TRBD1. This CDR3 is built from 14 residues. V shed 6 bases, J shed 5 bases, and the junction held 9 bases outside the gene matches. From germline, CDR1 is SNHLY and CDR2 FYNNEI. The CDR3, as DNA: TGTGCCAGCAGGGGTATGACAGGGAGTTATGGCTACACCTTC. This codes for CASRGMTGSYGYTF. Supplemented by reference TRBV2 and TRBJ1-2, the full variable domain reads EPEVTQTPSHQVTQMGQEVILRCVPISNHLYFYWYRQILGQKVEFLVSFYNNEISEKSEIFDDQFSVERPDGSNFTLKIRSTKLEDSAMYFCASRGMTGSYGYTFGSGTRLTVV.

This clonotype was counted only a few times. The chain has TRBV3-1 and TRBJ1-2; 7 bases match TRBD1. Germline CDR1 and CDR2: LGHDT and YNNKEL (reference sequence). The CDR3 totals 13 residues. The trim removed 5 bases at V and 9 bases at J, leaving 9 bases unmatched. The CDR3: CASSGDRSGSYTF. In DNA form, the CDR3 reads TGTGCCAGCAGCGGGGACAGATCGGGTAGCTACACCTTC. Drawing the rest from reference TRBV3-1 and TRBJ1-2, the complete variable domain is DTAVSQTPKYLVTQMGNDKSIKCEQNLGHDTMYWYKQDSKKFLKIMFSYNNKELIINETVPNRFSPKSPDKAHLNLHINSLELGDSAVYFCASSGDRSGSYTFGSGTRLTVV.

This clonotype was detected only a few times. The gene calls are TRBV6-1 and TRBJ2-1; TRBD2 might be the D (6 bases). Germline-derived CDR1 and CDR2 are MNHNS and SASEGT. This CDR3 has 14 residues. The ends were cut back, 8 bases at V and 3 bases at J, with 14 bases in the middle. CDR3 sequence reads: CASRDLRGYNEQFF. The CDR3 DNA follows: TGTGCCAGCCGAGACCTGCGGGGCTACAATGAGCAGTTCTTC.

This clonotype was counted many times. This chain uses TRBV27 with TRBJ2-3; TRBD1 aligns across 7 bases. CDR3 size: 14 residues. Germline lookup yields CDR1 MNHEY and CDR2 SMNVEV (reference sequence). V was pared by 1 base and J by 6 bases, with 4 bases of the junction left unmatched. CDR3 DNA sequence: TGTGCCAGCAGTTTATTGGGACAGCTGGATACGCAGTATTTT. Protein sequence: CASSLLGQLDTQYF.

This clonotype has ten or more counts. V gene TRBV5-5 combines with J gene TRBJ1-2; 7 bases align to TRBD1. Unmatched junction bases numbered 5, after V lost 6 bases and J lost 0 bases. The CDR3 runs 14 residues. Germline loops: CDR1 SGHKS, CDR2 YYEKEE (reference sequence). The CDR3 nucleotides read TGTGCCAGCAAGACAGGGCGTTCTAACTATGGCTACACCTTC. Residues: CASKTGRSNYGYTF.

In this sample, this clonotype turned up many times. The chain is built from TRBV20-1 and TRBJ2-7; TRBD2 matches 7 bases. Germline V gene sequence: CDR1 DFQATT, CDR2 SNEGSKA (reference sequence). The V segment lost 8 bases and the J segment 0 bases; nucleotides outside the gene matches: 10. The CDR3 consists of 14 residues. The CDR3 DNA reads as TGCAGTCCGACCATGCGGGAGAGCTCCTACGAGCAGTACTTC. It translates to CSPTMRESSYEQYF.

This clonotype came up many times. The junction and the germline gene differ at one end; a read error may be behind it. The CDR3 bases are TGTGCCAGCACCGGACAGGGCCTAAATCAGCCCCGGCATTTT. It encodes CASTGQGLNQPRHF. This chain connects TRBV12-3 or TRBV12-4 to TRBJ1-5; 8 bases line up with TRBD1. This CDR3 has 14 amino acids.

This sequence joins TRBV7-3 and TRBJ2-3; possibly TRBD2 for D (6 bases). CDR1 is SGHTA, CDR2 FQGTGA, per germline. There are 15 residues in the CDR3. V lost 5 bases and J lost 2, with 14 bases in between. This CDR3 is CASSPSVRVTDTQYF. The CDR3, as DNA: TGTGCCAGCAGCCCTAGCGTTAGGGTCACAGATACGCAGTATTTT.

This clonotype was picked up many times. The rearrangement uses TRBV19 and TRBJ1-5; D uncertain. CDR1 is LNHDA, CDR2 SQIVND, per germline (reference sequence). With 3 bases removed from V and 2 bases from J, the gap between germline ends came to 11 bases. CDR3 size: 15 residues. The CDR3, as DNA: TGTGCCAGTAGTATTGTTGGGTATGGCAATCAGCCCCAGCATTTT. As protein: CASSIVGYGNQPQHF.

The table lists this clonotype with many counts. The chain combines TRBV7-8 with TRBJ2-7; a weak D match, TRBD2 (5 bases). The CDR3 loop spans 16 amino acids. V lost 4 bases to trimming and J lost 5 bases, with 21 bases between them. CDR1 SGHVS and CDR2 FQNEAQ come from the germline V gene. Written as DNA, the CDR3 is TGTGCCAGCAGCTCCTCCCGGAGAGGGAGCCTTAACGAGCAGTACTTC. Its translation: CASSSSRRGSLNEQYF. The variable domain in full, with the rest retrieved from reference TRBV7-8 and TRBJ2-7, is GAGVSQSPRYKVAKRGQDVALRCDPISGHVSLFWYQQALGQGPEFLTYFQNEAQLDKSGLPSDRFFAERPEGSVSTLKIQRTQQEDSAVYLCASSSSRRGSLNEQYFGPGTRLTVT.

This clonotype was seen at least ten times. This sequence joins TRBV19 and TRBJ1-5; D gene unclear. Trimming took 3 bases from V and 8 from J, leaving 14 bases between them. The CDR3 loop spans 14 amino acids. Germline V CDR1 and CDR2: LNHDA, SQIVND (reference sequence). The DNA for the CDR3 is TGTGCCAGTAGTATGGGGTCAGGACGAAAGCCCCAGCATTTT. Translating gives CASSMGSGRKPQHF.

This clonotype was observed many times. This chain links TRBV6-5 with TRBJ1-2, with TRBD1 as a possible D gene (6 bases). The CDR3 spans 16 residues. The germline gives CDR1 MNHEY, CDR2 SVGAGI. V was clipped by 0 bases and J by 2 bases, with 13 bases between them. CDR3 nucleotides: TGTGCCAGCAGTTACTCTAGGCGGGGGCGAAACTATGGCTACACCTTC. Translating gives CASSYSRRGRNYGYTF.

This chain links TRBV7-8 with TRBJ1-5; TRBD1 agrees at 9 bases. The germline V gene encodes CDR1 SGHVS and CDR2 FQNEAQ. Trimming took 5 bases from V and 6 from J; bases not matched to a gene: 17. The CDR3 covers 18 residues. The CDR3 DNA follows: TGTGCCAGCAGCCAAAAAACAGGGACAGGGAAAGGGGGTCAGCCCCAGCATTTT. Translated, it gives CASSQKTGTGKGGQPQHF.

This clonotype has a handful of counts. The chain uses TRBV10-3 and TRBJ1-6, with D possibly matching TRBD1 (6 bases). V was pared by 0 bases and J by 7 bases, with 13 bases between. The germline CDR1 and CDR2 sequences are ENHRY and SYGVKD. The CDR3 runs to 16 residues. The CDR3: CAISESVGQGNSPLHF. DNA of the CDR3: TGTGCCATCAGTGAGTCTGTAGGGCAGGGGAATTCACCCCTCCACTTT.